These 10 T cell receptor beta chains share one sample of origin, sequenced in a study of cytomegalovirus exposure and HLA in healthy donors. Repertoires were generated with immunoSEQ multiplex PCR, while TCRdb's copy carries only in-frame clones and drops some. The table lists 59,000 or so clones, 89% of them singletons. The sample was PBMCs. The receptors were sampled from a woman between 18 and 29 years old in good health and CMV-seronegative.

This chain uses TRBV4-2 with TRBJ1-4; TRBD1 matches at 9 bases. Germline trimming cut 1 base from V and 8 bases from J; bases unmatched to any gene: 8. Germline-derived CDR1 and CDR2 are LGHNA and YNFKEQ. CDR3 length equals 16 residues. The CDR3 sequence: CASSQAGTGYWEKLFF. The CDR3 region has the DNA TGTGCCAGCAGCCAAGCCGGGACAGGGTATTGGGAAAAACTGTTTTTT.

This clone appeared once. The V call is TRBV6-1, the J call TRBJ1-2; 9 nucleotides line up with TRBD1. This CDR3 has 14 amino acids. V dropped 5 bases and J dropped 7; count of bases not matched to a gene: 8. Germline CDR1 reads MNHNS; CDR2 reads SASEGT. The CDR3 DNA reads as TGTGCCAGCAGTCCAATGACAGGGGGGGGTGGCTACACCTTC. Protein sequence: CASSPMTGGGGYTF.

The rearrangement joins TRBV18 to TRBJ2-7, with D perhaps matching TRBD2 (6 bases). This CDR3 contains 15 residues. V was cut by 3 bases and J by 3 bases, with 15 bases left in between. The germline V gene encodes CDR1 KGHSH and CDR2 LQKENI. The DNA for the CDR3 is TGTGCCAGCTCACCTCCGGGACTTCAAGACTACGAGCAGTACTTC. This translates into CASSPPGLQDYEQYF.

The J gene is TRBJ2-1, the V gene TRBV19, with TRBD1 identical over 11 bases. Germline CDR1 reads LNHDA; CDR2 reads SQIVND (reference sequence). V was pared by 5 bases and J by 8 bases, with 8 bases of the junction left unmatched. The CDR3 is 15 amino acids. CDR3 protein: CASSRGRTGGDEQFF. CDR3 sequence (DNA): TGTGCCAGTAGTCGCGGGCGGACAGGGGGCGATGAGCAGTTCTTC.

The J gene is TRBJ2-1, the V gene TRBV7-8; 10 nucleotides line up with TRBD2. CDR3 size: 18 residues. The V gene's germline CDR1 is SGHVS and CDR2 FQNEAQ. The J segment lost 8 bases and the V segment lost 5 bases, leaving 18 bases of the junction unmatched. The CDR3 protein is CASSPAGTSVTVGDEQFF. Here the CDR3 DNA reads TGTGCCAGCAGCCCCGCCGGGACTAGCGTAACGGTCGGGGATGAGCAGTTCTTC.

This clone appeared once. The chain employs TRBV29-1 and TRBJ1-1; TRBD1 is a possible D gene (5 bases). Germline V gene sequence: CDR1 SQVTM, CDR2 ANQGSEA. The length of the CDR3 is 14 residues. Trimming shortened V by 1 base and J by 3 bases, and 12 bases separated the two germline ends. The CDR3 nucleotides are TGCAGCGTTGAAGTTTCGGGGGTTCACACTGAAGCTTTCTTT. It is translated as CSVEVSGVHTEAFF.

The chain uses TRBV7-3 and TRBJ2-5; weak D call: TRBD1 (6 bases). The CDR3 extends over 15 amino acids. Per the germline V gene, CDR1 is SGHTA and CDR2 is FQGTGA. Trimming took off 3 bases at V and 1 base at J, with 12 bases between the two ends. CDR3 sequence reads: CASSLGRGPQETQYF. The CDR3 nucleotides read TGTGCCAGCAGCTTGGGCAGGGGCCCCCAAGAGACCCAGTACTTC.

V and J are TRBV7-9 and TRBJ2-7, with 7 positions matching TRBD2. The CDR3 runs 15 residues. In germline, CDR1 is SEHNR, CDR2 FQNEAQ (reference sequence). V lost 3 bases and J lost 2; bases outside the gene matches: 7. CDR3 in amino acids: CASSFTAGTTYEQYF. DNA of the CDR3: TGTGCCAGCAGCTTTACAGCGGGGACGACCTACGAGCAGTACTTC.

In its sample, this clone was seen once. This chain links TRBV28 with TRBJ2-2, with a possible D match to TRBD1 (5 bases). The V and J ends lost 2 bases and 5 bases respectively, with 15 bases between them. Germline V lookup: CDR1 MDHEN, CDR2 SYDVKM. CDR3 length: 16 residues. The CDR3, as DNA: TGTGCCAGCAGTTTAAGAACAGGAGTTTTTACCGGGGAGCTGTTTTTT. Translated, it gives CASSLRTGVFTGELFF.

CDR3 nucleotide sequence: TGTGCCAGCAGCTACCGGGACTCACTCACAGATACGCAGTATTTT. Protein: CASSYRDSLTDTQYF. This chain uses TRBV28 with TRBJ2-3, with D tentatively TRBD2 (6 bases). The CDR3 is made up of 15 amino acids. Germline CDR1 reads MDHEN; CDR2 reads SYDVKM. Trimming removed 6 bases from V and 2 bases from J, with 15 bases in between.